The 32 T cell receptor beta chains reported below all come from one sample, sequenced in a study of cytomegalovirus exposure and HLA in healthy donors. PCR amplification relied on 60 Vbeta primers (plus 13 Jbeta primers). Assay used: immunoSEQ multiplex PCR; TCRdb lists only in-frame clones, some missing. The profile shows about 150,000 clones, around 80% of them singletons. The specimen sequenced was PBMCs. The receptors shown here come from a male donor in good health and CMV-seropositive.

The V gene is TRBV10-3, the J gene TRBJ2-7; 10 positions agree with TRBD1. The germline V gene encodes CDR1 ENHRY and CDR2 SYGVKD. The CDR3 is 14 residues long. The V and J ends lost 4 bases and 2 bases, in that order; junction bases with no gene match: 2. The CDR3 sequence: CAISGGQGAYEQYF. The CDR3 coding sequence is TGTGCCATCAGTGGTGGACAGGGGGCCTACGAGCAGTACTTC.

This sequence joins TRBV30 and TRBJ1-2; no firm D call. CDR1 is GTSNPN and CDR2 is SVGIG in the germline V gene (reference sequence). The germline V and J ends were trimmed by 2 bases and 4 bases, with 11 bases remaining between them. The CDR3 has 13 amino acids. The CDR3 here is CAWSPDGLYGYTF. The DNA of the CDR3 is TGTGCCTGGAGTCCAGACGGACTCTATGGCTACACCTTC.

V and J are TRBV6-1 and TRBJ1-1; TRBD1 might be the D (6 bases). The V gene's germline CDR1 is MNHNS and CDR2 SASEGT. This CDR3 has 14 residues. Trimming took off 4 bases at V and 1 base at J, with 10 bases between the two ends. For the CDR3, the DNA is TGTGCCAGCAGTGCTTACAGGGAGAACACTGAAGCTTTCTTT. Its translation: CASSAYRENTEAFF.

V usage is TRBV4-1 and J usage is TRBJ2-1; 11 positions agree with TRBD2. J lost 3 bases, V lost 5 bases, and 6 bases had no gene match. Germline V gives CDR1 MGHRA, CDR2 YSYEKL. This CDR3 contains 16 residues. Here the CDR3 DNA reads TGCGCCAGCAGCACCCCGGGACTAGCGGTCTACAATGAGCAGTTCTTC. Encoded protein: CASSTPGLAVYNEQFF.

The J gene is TRBJ2-3, the V gene TRBV6-1, with D perhaps matching TRBD1 (5 bases). V gave up 5 bases and J gave up 6 bases, with 12 bases separating them. Looked up from germline, CDR1 is MNHNS and CDR2 is SASEGT. This CDR3 has 13 amino acids. CDR3 nucleotides: TGTGCCAGCAGTACCAGGGCAAGGGATACGCAGTATTTT. Protein product: CASSTRARDTQYF.

The rearrangement links TRBV5-4 to TRBJ2-5, with 8 bases identical to TRBD1. The V and J ends lost 7 bases and 2 bases, in that order; junction bases with no gene match: 7. CDR1 and CDR2 (germline): SGHNT, YYREEE (reference sequence). The CDR3 covers 14 residues. CDR3 DNA: TGTGCCAGCTCCGGACAGGGTGGGCAAGAGACCCAGTACTTC. Translating it yields CASSGQGGQETQYF.

V usage is TRBV2 and J usage is TRBJ2-4, with D maybe TRBD1 (5 bases). The CDR3 sequence is 14 residues long. Germline V gene sequence: CDR1 SNHLY, CDR2 FYNNEI. V gave up 1 base and J gave up 5 bases, with 9 bases separating them. CDR3 sequence reads: CASSEVGPQNIQYF. The DNA of the CDR3 is TGTGCCAGCAGTGAAGTGGGGCCCCAAAACATTCAGTACTTC.

The CDR3 spells CASSLGVGSSYEQYF. CDR3 nucleotide sequence: TGTGCCAGCAGCTTAGGGGTAGGGAGCTCCTACGAGCAGTACTTC. V is TRBV7-6 and J is TRBJ2-7; D perhaps matches TRBD2 (5 bases). Germline CDR1 is SGHVS and CDR2 is FNYEAQ. The V end was cut by 1 base, the J end by 0 bases, with 10 bases between. The CDR3 has 15 amino acids.

The chain has TRBV7-6 and TRBJ2-3, with a possible D match to TRBD2 (6 bases). Trimming pared 5 bases from V and 10 bases from J, leaving 13 bases between. Germline values: CDR1 SGHVS, CDR2 FNYEAQ. CDR3 size: 12 residues. CDR3 bases: TGTGCCAGCAGCCCCCCCGGGAGTCCGCAGTATTTT. Translated: CASSPPGSPQYF.

The gene calls are TRBV23-1 and TRBJ1-5; 7 bases are a match to TRBD1. TRBV23-1 is an open reading frame whose function is uncertain. Unmatched junction bases numbered 6, after V lost 4 bases and J lost 6 bases. The CDR3 loop spans 14 amino acids. DNA of the CDR3: TGCGCCAGCAGTCCTCGAGGGGGCTGTCAGCCCCAGCATTTT. Translated: CASSPRGGCQPQHF.

CDR3 amino acids: CASSSRGREEKLFF. The CDR3 bases are TGTGCCAGTAGTAGTCGAGGGCGAGAAGAAAAACTGTTTTTT. J is TRBJ1-4 and V is TRBV19; D remains unclear. The germline V and J ends were trimmed by 4 bases and 8 bases, with 14 bases remaining between them. The CDR3 spans 14 residues. The germline CDR1 and CDR2 sequences are LNHDA and SQIVND (reference sequence).

This clone was seen more than once but under ten times. The CDR3 region has the DNA TGCGCCAGCAGGCCCGGGACAGTCACAGATACGCAGTATTTT. Translating gives CASRPGTVTDTQYF. This chain connects TRBV5-1 to TRBJ2-3; 7 bases are shared with TRBD1. The CDR3 covers 14 residues. The germline V gene encodes CDR1 SGHRS and CDR2 YFSETQ. V shed 5 bases, J shed 2 bases, and the junction held 5 bases outside the gene matches.

The chain is built from TRBV5-6 and TRBJ1-2; 7 positions agree with TRBD1. J lost 4 bases, V lost 3 bases, and 9 bases had no gene match. The germline CDR1 and CDR2 sequences are SGHDT and YYEEEE. The CDR3 runs 15 residues. The CDR3 here is CASSSGRTGPYGYTF. CDR3 sequence (DNA): TGTGCCAGCAGCTCCGGCCGGACAGGCCCCTATGGCTACACCTTC.

Concerning this clone: The conserved closing phenylalanine or tryptophan is absent in this CDR3, likely reflecting a read error. The limits of the CDR3 on the DNA are not certain, so only TCRdb's listed CDR3 is given. The chain couples TRBV6-1 to TRBJ2-7; TRBD2, the D gene given by the table, was not confirmed from the DNA. Germline CDR1 and CDR2: MNHNS and SASEGT. The CDR3 has 14 amino acids, counting both end residues. CDR3 residues: CASSELGTSGRSVT.

The chain recombines TRBV29-1 with TRBJ1-1, with a weak D call TRBD1 (5 bases). CDR1 is SQVTM and CDR2 is ANQGSEA in the germline V gene. The V and J ends lost 0 bases and 1 base respectively, with 9 bases between them. The CDR3 contains 14 residues. CDR3 sequence: CSVEDWGRNTEAFF. CDR3 in DNA: TGCAGCGTTGAAGACTGGGGCAGGAACACTGAAGCTTTCTTT.

The chain combines TRBV25-1 with TRBJ2-2, with D possibly being TRBD1 (5 bases). The CDR3 is 14 amino acids. V was shortened by 4 bases and J by 5 bases, with 11 bases between the two germline ends. The germline CDR1 and CDR2 sequences are MGHDK and SYGVNS. CDR3 nucleotide sequence: TGTGCCAGCAGTGCCAAGGGGTCTACCGGGGAGCTGTTTTTT. Protein sequence: CASSAKGSTGELFF. Full variable domain (rest looked up from reference TRBV25-1 and TRBJ2-2): EADIYQTPRYLVIGTGKKITLECSQTMGHDKMYWYQQDPGMELHLIHYSYGVNSTEKGDLSSESTVSRIRTEHFPLTLESARPSHTSQYLCASSAKGSTGELFFGEGSRLTVL.

The V and J genes are TRBV5-1 and TRBJ1-5; TRBD1 agrees at 7 bases. The V gene end was trimmed by 4 bases and the J gene end by 0 bases; junction bases not matched to a gene: 4. CDR1 and CDR2 from the germline V gene are SGHRS and YFSETQ. The CDR3 totals 15 residues. The CDR3 spells CASSRTGDSNQPQHF. The CDR3 DNA sequence: TGCGCCAGCAGCAGAACAGGGGATAGCAATCAGCCCCAGCATTTT. Supplemented by reference TRBV5-1 and TRBJ1-5, the full variable domain reads KAGVTQTPRYLIKTRGQQVTLSCSPISGHRSVSWYQQTPGQGLQFLFEYFSETQRNKGNFPGRFSGRQFSNSRSEMNVSTLELGDSALYLCASSRTGDSNQPQHFGDGTRLSIL.

The chain couples TRBV18 to TRBJ1-6; D ambiguous. This CDR3 region has 15 residues. Germline loops: CDR1 KGHSH, CDR2 LQKENI. Deletions cut 0 bases from V and 8 bases from J, with 11 bases between. The CDR3 sequence: CASSPPVGRDSPLHF. The CDR3 DNA is TGTGCCAGCTCACCACCGGTGGGTCGGGATTCACCCCTCCACTTT.

The J gene is TRBJ1-2, the V gene TRBV10-3; D is uncertain. V gave up 7 bases and J gave up 1 base, with 13 bases separating them. The CDR3 has 14 residues. Germline lookup yields CDR1 ENHRY and CDR2 SYGVKD. CDR3 nucleotide sequence: TGTGCCATCACGGCAGCGCCTGTTAACTATGGCTACACCTTC. Translating it yields CAITAAPVNYGYTF.

This rearrangement joins TRBV10-3 to TRBJ2-7; TRBD2 agrees at 13 bases. The V gene end was trimmed by 6 bases and the J gene end by 7 bases; junction bases not matched to a gene: 6. In germline, CDR1 is ENHRY, CDR2 SYGVKD. This CDR3 is 14 amino acids long. The chain's CDR3 is CAIRWTSGSGEQYF. In nucleotides, the CDR3 is TGTGCCATCAGGTGGACTAGCGGGAGTGGGGAGCAGTACTTC.

The gene calls are TRBV30 and TRBJ1-2, with TRBD1 matching 10 bases. V was clipped by 1 base and J by 8 bases; unmatched bases: 10. Germline V lookup: CDR1 GTSNPN, CDR2 SVGIG (reference sequence). CDR3 length: 15 residues. The CDR3 nucleotides read TGTGCCTGGAGTGGGGACAGGGGAGGATATCGAGGCTACACCTTC. Encoded protein: CAWSGDRGGYRGYTF.

This clone was observed once. V gene TRBV11-1 combines with J gene TRBJ2-1; the match to TRBD2 covers 8 bases. Germline V gives CDR1 SGHAT, CDR2 FQDESV (reference sequence). Trimming removed 0 bases from V and 5 bases from J; junction bases left unmatched: 3. There are 15 residues in the CDR3. The CDR3 is CASSLALAVHNEQFF. CDR3 bases: TGTGCCAGCAGCTTAGCACTAGCGGTTCACAATGAGCAGTTCTTC. The full variable domain, its missing parts supplied by reference TRBV11-1 and TRBJ2-1, is EAEVAQSPRYKITEKSQAVAFWCDPISGHATLYWYRQILGQGPELLVQFQDESVVDDSQLPKDRFSAERLKGVDSTLKIQPAELGDSAMYLCASSLALAVHNEQFFGPGTRLTVL.

This clone was observed a single time. The J gene is TRBJ2-7, the V gene TRBV7-2; no firm D call. The CDR3 is 13 residues long. Trimming took off 2 bases at V and 2 bases at J, with 7 bases between the two ends. Germline V gene sequence: CDR1 SGHTA, CDR2 FQGNSA. CDR3 in amino acids: CASSLTHTYEQYF. Written as DNA, the CDR3 is TGTGCCAGCAGCTTAACTCATACCTACGAGCAGTACTTC.

The gene calls are TRBV5-4 and TRBJ1-2, with TRBD1 matching over 7 bases. V trimming: 10 bases; J trimming: 2 bases; junction bases outside the gene matches: 5. CDR1 and CDR2 from the germline V gene are SGHNT and YYREEE (reference sequence). The CDR3 length is 12 residues. For the CDR3, the DNA is TGTGCCTTGGGGACAGCCAACTATGGCTACACCTTC. Translation gives CALGTANYGYTF.

V usage is TRBV9 and J usage is TRBJ2-7, with D uncertain. The CDR3 loop spans 12 amino acids. Germline CDR1 reads SGDLS; CDR2 reads YYNGEE. The ends were cut back, 8 bases at V and 0 bases at J, with 9 bases in the middle. The CDR3: CARHERSYEQYF. The CDR3, as DNA: TGTGCCAGACACGAACGCTCCTACGAGCAGTACTTC. The full variable domain, rest sourced from reference TRBV9 and TRBJ2-7, is DSGVTQTPKHLITATGQRVTLRCSPRSGDLSVYWYQQSLDQGLQFLIQYYNGEERAKGNILERFSAQQFPDLHSELNLSSLELGDSALYFCARHERSYEQYFGPGTRLTVT.

V usage is TRBV19 and J usage is TRBJ1-4; D is ambiguous. With 7 bases removed from V and 8 bases from J, the gap between germline ends came to 8 bases. Germline V gives CDR1 LNHDA, CDR2 SQIVND (reference sequence). This CDR3 is built from 11 residues. The DNA of the CDR3 is TGTGCCAGTATGTCGGAGGAAAAACTGTTTTTT. It specifies CASMSEEKLFF.

As regards this clone: This CDR3 is also generated by other DNA sequences in the sample. This chain joins TRBV11-3 and TRBJ1-1; D is unresolved. V dropped 3 bases and J dropped 4 bases, with 12 bases sitting between them. This CDR3 has 14 residues. Germline V gives CDR1 SGHNT, CDR2 YENEEA. The CDR3 bases are TGTGCCAGCAGCTTTACAGCGGCCAGCACTGAAGCTTTCTTT. This sequence encodes CASSFTAASTEAFF.

V is TRBV7-3 and J is TRBJ2-1; 7 nucleotides agree with TRBD2. CDR1 SGHTA and CDR2 FQGTGA come from the germline V gene. CDR3 length equals 17 residues. The V and J ends lost 2 bases and 5 bases, in that order; junction bases with no gene match: 12. Here the CDR3 DNA reads TGTGCCAGCAGCTTAGGGTTTGGAGTGGGGAGGGACAATGAGCAGTTCTTC. Its protein is CASSLGFGVGRDNEQFF.

The chain has TRBV25-1 and TRBJ1-1; a weak D match, TRBD1 (5 bases). V was pared by 7 bases and J by 8 bases, with 17 bases between. Germline V lookup: CDR1 MGHDK, CDR2 SYGVNS. This CDR3 has 13 residues. Here the CDR3 DNA reads TGTGCCAGCACTAGGGGAGGAGGGATGGAAGCTTTCTTT. This encodes CASTRGGGMEAFF.

The CDR3 region has the DNA TGTGCCATCAATGACCGAGACTCCTACGAGCAGTACTTC. Protein sequence: CAINDRDSYEQYF. The V call is TRBV10-3, the J call TRBJ2-7; D unclear. V lost 7 bases and J 0 bases, leaving 10 bases between the germline ends. This CDR3 comprises 13 residues. From germline, CDR1 is ENHRY and CDR2 SYGVKD.

V usage is TRBV28 and J usage is TRBJ2-2; D perhaps matches TRBD1 (6 bases). Trimming removed 3 bases from V and 6 bases from J, with 17 bases in between. Germline V gene lookup returns CDR1 MDHEN and CDR2 SYDVKM. The CDR3 extends over 16 amino acids. The CDR3 here is CASSFAGAPSAGELFF. In DNA, the CDR3 is TGTGCCAGCAGTTTCGCAGGGGCCCCGTCCGCCGGGGAGCTGTTTTTT.

The rearrangement links TRBV6-5 to TRBJ1-4; the D is unclear. Between the trimmed V and J ends, which lost 7 bases and 7 bases, there was a span of 10 bases. The CDR3 runs to 12 residues. CDR1 and CDR2 (germline): MNHEY, SVGAGI. The CDR3 nucleotides read TGTGCCAGCAAAAGGGAGGGTGAAAAACTGTTTTTT. This codes for CASKREGEKLFF.